The clone carrying this TCR beta chain came up a few times. What it binds is unknown. The data belong to a study of STAT3 mutations in large granular lymphocyte leukemia. Overall study results and limits: Every T-cell large granular lymphocyte leukemia patient had at least one immunodominant TCR beta clonotype. Treatment regimens differed across patients between samplings.

Trimming took 2 bases from V and 4 from J; bases not matched to a gene: 5. Germline loops: CDR1 SEHNR, CDR2 FQNEAQ (reference sequence). The CDR3 totals 15 residues. The assay was immunoSEQ multiplex PCR, and TCRdb's table has in-frame clones only and misses some. The repertoire holds some 2,000 clones, with around 56% as singletons. This receptor was taken from a man aged 55 to 70 with T-cell large granular lymphocyte leukemia. Some clones in this sample may be carry-over from other donors' samples. The sample was peripheral blood mononuclear cells. V is TRBV7-9 and J is TRBJ2-7; 10 positions agree with TRBD2. The chain's CDR3 is CASSLTASGGYEQYF. The CDR3 region has the DNA TGTGCCAGCAGCTTAACGGCTAGCGGGGGATACGAGCAGTACTTC.